Listed here are 5 T cell receptor beta chains from one sample, sequenced in a study of T cell clonotyping in hematopoietic cell transplantation. The protocol was immunoSEQ multiplex PCR, while the TCRdb copy is restricted to in-frame clones and leaves out a portion. The sample holds under 9,500 clones, about four fifths seen once. Sequenced material: peripheral blood mononuclear cells, taken 180 days after allogeneic stem cell transplant. The receptors derive from a female patient between 50 and 60 years old who had an allogeneic stem cell transplant from an unrelated donor, so the T cells may come from the graft donor. Some clones in this sample may be carry-over from other donors' samples.

The rearrangement uses TRBV9 and TRBJ2-7, with TRBD2 identical over 8 bases. Germline CDR1 and CDR2: SGDLS and YYNGEE. V shed 0 bases and J 6 bases; nucleotides not matched to a gene: 8. The CDR3 runs 15 residues. The CDR3 region has the DNA TGTGCCAGCAGCGTAGCAGGGGCTCGGGGGGGCGAGCAGTACTTC. As protein: CASSVAGARGGEQYF.

The chain uses TRBV21-1 and TRBJ2-5; the tabulated D call, TRBD2, remains unverified against the DNA. TRBV21-1 represents a pseudogene. The CDR3 loop spans 13 amino acids. CDR3 sequence reads: CASIGRNQETQYF. The CDR3 bases are TGTGCCAGCATCGGTAGAAATCAAGAGACCCAGTACTTC.

This clone was seen a handful of times. J is TRBJ1-2 and V is TRBV10-1; TRBD1 aligns across 8 bases. J lost 3 bases, V lost 4 bases, and 1 base had no gene match. Germline CDR1 reads WNHNN; CDR2 reads SYGVQD (reference sequence). The length of the CDR3 is 13 residues. CDR3 region: CASSVDRDYGYTF. In nucleotides, the CDR3 is TGCGCCAGCAGTGTGGACAGGGACTATGGCTACACCTTC.

The gene calls are TRBV2 and TRBJ1-2; D is uncertain. Looked up from germline, CDR1 is SNHLY and CDR2 is FYNNEI. Deletions cut 4 bases from V and 4 bases from J, with 10 bases between. CDR3 length: 13 amino acids. CDR3 in amino acids: CASSGGGPYGYTF. The CDR3 DNA reads as TGTGCCAGCAGTGGAGGTGGGCCCTATGGCTACACCTTC.

The chain recombines TRBV27 with TRBJ2-3; 8 nucleotides line up with TRBD1. The V segment lost 6 bases and the J segment 3 bases; nucleotides outside the gene matches: 14. The CDR3 sequence is 17 residues long. CDR1 and CDR2 from the germline V gene are MNHEY and SMNVEV (reference sequence). The CDR3 DNA sequence: TGTGCCAGCAGCCTCGCCGTTGACAGGGGTTGGACAGATACGCAGTATTTT. Its protein product is CASSLAVDRGWTDTQYF.